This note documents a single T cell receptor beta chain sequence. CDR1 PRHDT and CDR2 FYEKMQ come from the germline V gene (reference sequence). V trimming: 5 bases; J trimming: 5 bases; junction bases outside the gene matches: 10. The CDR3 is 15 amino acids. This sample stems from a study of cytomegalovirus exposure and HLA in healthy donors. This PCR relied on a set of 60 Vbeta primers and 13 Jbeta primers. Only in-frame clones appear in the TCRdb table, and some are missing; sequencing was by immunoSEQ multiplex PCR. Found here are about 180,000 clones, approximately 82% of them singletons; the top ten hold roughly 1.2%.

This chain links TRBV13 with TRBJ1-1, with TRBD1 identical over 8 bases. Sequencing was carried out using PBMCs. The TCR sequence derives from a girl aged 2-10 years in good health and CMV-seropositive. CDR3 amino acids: CASSTQGAPETEAFF. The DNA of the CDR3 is TGTGCCAGCAGCACCCAGGGGGCGCCTGAAACTGAAGCTTTCTTT.